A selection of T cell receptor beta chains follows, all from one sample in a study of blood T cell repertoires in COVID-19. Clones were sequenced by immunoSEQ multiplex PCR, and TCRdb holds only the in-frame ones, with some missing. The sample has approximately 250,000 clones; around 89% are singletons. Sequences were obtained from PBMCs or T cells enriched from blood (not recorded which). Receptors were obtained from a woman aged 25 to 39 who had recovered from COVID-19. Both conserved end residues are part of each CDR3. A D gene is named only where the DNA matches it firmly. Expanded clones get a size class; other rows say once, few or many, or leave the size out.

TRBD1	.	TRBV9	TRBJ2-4	CASSVDDRGLGDIQYF	TGTGCCAGCAGCGTAGACGACAGGGGATTAGGTGACATTCAGTACTTC
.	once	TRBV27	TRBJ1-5	CASRGGSSVYSNQPQHF	TGTGCCAGCAGGGGGGGGTCGTCCGTTTATAGCAATCAGCCCCAGCATTTT
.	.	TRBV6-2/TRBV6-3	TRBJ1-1	CASSPFTARGSWAQNTEAFF	TGTGCCAGCAGCCCTTTTACCGCACGGGGGTCTTGGGCACAGAACACTGAAGCTTTCTTT
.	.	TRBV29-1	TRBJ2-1	CSARGDYNEQFF	TGCAGCGCCCGGGGAGATTACAATGAGCAGTTCTTC
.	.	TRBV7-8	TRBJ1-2	CASSPRGRLANYGYTF	TGTGCCAGCAGCCCCAGGGGACGGTTAGCTAACTATGGCTACACCTTC
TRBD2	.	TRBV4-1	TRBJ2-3	CASSPRTSLAGGGRADTQYF	TGCGCCAGCAGCCCACGTACTTCACTAGCGGGAGGAGGTCGCGCAGATACGCAGTATTTT
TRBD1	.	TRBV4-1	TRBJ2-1	CASSQVGDSRDEQFF	TGCGCCAGCAGCCAGGTTGGGGACAGTAGGGATGAGCAGTTCTTC
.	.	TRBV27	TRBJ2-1	CASSLETSLIYNEQFF	TGTGCCAGCAGTTTAGAAACTAGCTTAATCTACAATGAGCAGTTCTTC
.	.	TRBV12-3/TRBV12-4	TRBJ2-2	CASSLSNPGELFF	TGTGCCAGCAGTTTATCTAACCCGGGGGAGCTGTTTTTT
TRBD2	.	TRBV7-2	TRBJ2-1	CASSLVAGNYNEQFF	TGTGCCAGCAGCTTAGTAGCGGGAAACTACAATGAGCAGTTCTTC
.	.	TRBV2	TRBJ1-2	CASSATREKGYTF	TGTGCCAGCAGTGCAACCCGAGAGAAGGGCTACACCTTC
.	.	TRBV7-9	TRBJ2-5	CASSSPLRGETQYF	TGTGCCAGCAGCTCACCACTCAGGGGCGAGACCCAGTACTTC
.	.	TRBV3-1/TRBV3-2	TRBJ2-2	CASSRTPKEAGELFF	TGTGCCAGCAGCCGAACACCCAAGGAGGCCGGGGAGCTGTTTTTT
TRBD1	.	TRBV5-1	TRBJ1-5	CASSPEPTGSSNQPQHF	TGCGCCAGCTCCCCCGAACCGACAGGGAGTAGCAATCAGCCCCAGCATTTT
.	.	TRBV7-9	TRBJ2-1	CASSLRRDGGYNEQFF	TGTGCCAGCAGCTTAAGGCGGGACGGGGGCTACAATGAGCAGTTCTTC
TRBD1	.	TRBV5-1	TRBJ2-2	CASSDMRTGAHGELFF	TGCGCCAGCAGTGACATGAGGACAGGGGCCCACGGGGAGCTGTTTTTT
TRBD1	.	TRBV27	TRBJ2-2	CASSLSGQAYVVPRELFF	TGTGCCAGCAGTTTATCGGGACAGGCATACGTGGTTCCCAGGGAGCTGTTTTTT
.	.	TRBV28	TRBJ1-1	CASSYASGPEAFF	TGTGCCAGCAGTTACGCCTCGGGTCCTGAAGCTTTCTTT
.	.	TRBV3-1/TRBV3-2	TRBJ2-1	CASSHRGSYNEQFF	TGTGCCAGCAGCCATCGGGGCTCCTACAATGAGCAGTTCTTC
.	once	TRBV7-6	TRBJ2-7	CASGDSHEQYF	TGTGCCAGCGGGGACTCCCACGAGCAGTACTTC
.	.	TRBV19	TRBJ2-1	CASSFGGVGYEQFF	TGTGCCAGTAGCTTCGGGGGAGTAGGCTATGAGCAGTTCTTC
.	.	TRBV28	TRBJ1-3	CASSLPIYGTLGAGNTIYF	TGTGCCAGCAGTTTGCCCATATATGGGACTCTAGGCGCTGGAAACACCATATATTTT
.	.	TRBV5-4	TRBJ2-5	CASSPAGYQETQYF	TGTGCCAGCAGTCCTGCGGGGTACCAAGAGACCCAGTACTTC
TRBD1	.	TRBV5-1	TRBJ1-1	CASSGGQGPTEAFF	TGCGCCAGCAGCGGGGGACAGGGGCCCACTGAAGCTTTCTTT
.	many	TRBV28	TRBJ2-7	CASSYPGDVPYEQYF	TGTGCCAGCAGTTACCCGGGAGATGTGCCCTACGAGCAGTACTTC
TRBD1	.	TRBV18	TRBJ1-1	CASSTGQDTEAFF	TGTGCCAGCTCGACAGGACAGGACACTGAAGCTTTCTTT
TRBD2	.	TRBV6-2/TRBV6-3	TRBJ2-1	CASSFPEAGAFYNEQFF	TGTGCCAGCAGTTTCCCCGAAGCGGGAGCGTTCTACAATGAGCAGTTCTTC
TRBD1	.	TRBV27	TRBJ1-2	CASSLSAPDRGNGYTF	TGTGCCAGCAGTTTATCGGCCCCCGACAGGGGGAATGGCTACACCTTC
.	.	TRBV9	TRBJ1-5	CASSVTPDQPQHF	TGTGCCAGCAGCGTAACCCCAGATCAGCCCCAGCATTTT
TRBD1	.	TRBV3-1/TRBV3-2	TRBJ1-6	CASSQEGTGRSPLHF	TGTGCCAGCAGCCAAGAGGGGACAGGGCGTTCACCCCTCCACTTT
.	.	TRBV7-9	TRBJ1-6	CASSLAGGNSPLHF	TGTGCCAGCAGCTTAGCGGGGGGTAATTCACCCCTCCACTTT
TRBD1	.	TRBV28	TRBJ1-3	CASSSGQGGNTIYF	TGTGCCAGCAGTTCCGGACAGGGAGGAAACACCATATATTTT
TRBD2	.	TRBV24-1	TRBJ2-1	CATSDSGTSGRMGEQFF	TGTGCCACCAGTGATTCCGGGACTAGCGGGAGAATGGGAGAGCAGTTCTTC
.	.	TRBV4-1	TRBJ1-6	CASSAGGFTNSPLHF	TGCGCCAGCAGCGCCGGGGGGTTCACGAATTCACCCCTCCACTTT
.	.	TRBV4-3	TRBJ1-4	CASSQGGEGGKLFF	TGCGCCAGCAGCCAAGGAGGCGAGGGAGGGAAACTGTTTTTT
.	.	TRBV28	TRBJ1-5	CASSFSGYSNQPQHF	TGTGCCAGCAGTTTTTCGGGTTATAGCAATCAGCCCCAGCATTTT
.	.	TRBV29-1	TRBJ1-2	CSVGGGSYGYTF	TGCAGCGTTGGGGGGGGCAGCTATGGCTACACCTTC
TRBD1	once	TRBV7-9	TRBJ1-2	CASSFLTGDGYTF	TGTGCCAGCAGCTTCCTCACAGGGGATGGCTACACCTTC
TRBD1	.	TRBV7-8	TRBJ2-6	CASILTYRGTGVTGANVLTF	TGTGCCAGCATCCTCACCTACCGGGGGACAGGGGTAACTGGGGCCAACGTCCTGACTTTC
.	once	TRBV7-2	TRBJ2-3	CASSQRQVSDTQYF	TGTGCCAGCAGCCAGAGACAGGTCTCGGATACGCAGTATTTT
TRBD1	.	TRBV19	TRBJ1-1	CASSIGTGFAEAFF	TGTGCCAGTAGTATAGGGACAGGGTTTGCTGAAGCTTTCTTT
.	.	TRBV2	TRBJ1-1	CASREMGGYTEAFF	TGTGCCAGCAGGGAAATGGGGGGGTACACTGAAGCTTTCTTT
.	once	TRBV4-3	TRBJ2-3	CASSQDVNTDTQYF	TGCGCCAGCAGCCAAGATGTCAACACAGATACGCAGTATTTT
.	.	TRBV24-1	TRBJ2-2	CATVTDTGELFF	TGTGCCACCGTGACAGACACCGGGGAGCTGTTTTTT
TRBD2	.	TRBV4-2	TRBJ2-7	CASSQDRNPSGRYEQYF	TGTGCCAGCAGCCAAGACAGGAACCCTAGCGGGCGTTACGAGCAGTACTTC
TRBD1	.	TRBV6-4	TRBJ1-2	CASSHKLQGADYGYTF	TGTGCCAGCAGTCATAAATTACAGGGGGCGGACTATGGCTACACCTTC
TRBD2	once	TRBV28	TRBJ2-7	CASSGPESGMYEQYF	TGTGCCAGCAGTGGCCCTGAGAGCGGGATGTACGAGCAGTACTTC
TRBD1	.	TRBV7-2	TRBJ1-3	CASSSQGELNTIYF	TGTGCCAGCAGCTCACAGGGGGAGCTAAACACCATATATTTT
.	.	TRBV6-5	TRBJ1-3	CASSRDSPSGNTIYF	TGTGCCAGCAGCCGAGACAGTCCCTCTGGAAACACCATATATTTT
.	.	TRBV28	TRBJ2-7	CASITSRGKRDEQYF	TGTGCCAGCATCACTAGCAGGGGGAAAAGGGACGAGCAGTACTTC
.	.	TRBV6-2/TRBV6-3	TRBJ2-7	CASSQGEAAEQYF	TGTGCCAGCAGTCAGGGGGAGGCAGCCGAGCAGTACTTC
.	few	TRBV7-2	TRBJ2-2	CASDSAVRGITGELFF	TGTGCCAGCGACTCGGCGGTCCGAGGAATCACCGGGGAGCTGTTTTTT
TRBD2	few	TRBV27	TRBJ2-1	CASSFPNSGSWFF	TGTGCCAGCAGTTTCCCCAATAGCGGGAGCTGGTTCTTC
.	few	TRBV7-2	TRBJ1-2	CASSLGGGVYGYTF	TGTGCCAGCAGCTTAGGAGGGGGAGTCTATGGCTACACCTTC
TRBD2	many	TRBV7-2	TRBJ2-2	CASSFGASGSPGELFF	TGTGCCAGCAGCTTCGGGGCTAGCGGGAGTCCCGGGGAGCTGTTTTTT
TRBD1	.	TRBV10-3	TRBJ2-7	CAIGGTGGASYEQYF	TGTGCCATCGGCGGTACAGGGGGCGCTTCCTACGAGCAGTACTTC
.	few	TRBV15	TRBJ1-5	CATSRERGYNQPQHF	TGTGCCACCAGCAGAGAAAGGGGATACAATCAGCCCCAGCATTTT
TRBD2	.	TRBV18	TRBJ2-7	CASSPELAGVYEQYF	TGTGCCAGCTCACCAGAACTAGCGGGAGTTTACGAGCAGTACTTC